The 4 T cell receptor beta chains given below trace back to one sample, sequenced in a study of early T cells in non-severe SARS-CoV-2 infection. TCRdb re-called the 5' RACE reads with MiXCR, one entry per CDR3 protein. The sample holds 65,000 to 80,000 distinct CDR3 sequences, about 10% seen once. The sequenced sample was whole blood. The receptors originated from an adult who was a healthcare worker with PCR-confirmed SARS-CoV-2 infection or an uninfected control (not recorded which).

A note on this clonotype: A much larger clone differs from this one at a single base, so this may be a read error. No conserved phenylalanine or tryptophan is present at the end of the CDR3, so a read error is the likely explanation. V is TRBV27 and J is TRBJ1-5; D gene ambiguous. Germline V gene data show CDR1 as MNHEY and CDR2 as SMNVEV (reference sequence). CDR3 length: 14 amino acids. V shed 3 bases and J shed 7 bases, with 13 bases lying between them. The CDR3 here is CASSFPGVGQPQHL. DNA of the CDR3: TGTGCCAGCAGTTTCCCTGGTGTTGGGCAGCCCCAGCATTTA.

The CDR3 spells CASSGGNENSPLHF. The CDR3 DNA reads TGCGCCAGCAGCGGAGGGAACGAGAATTCACCCCTCCACTTT. V usage is TRBV5-1 and J usage is TRBJ1-6; D unresolved. Germline V gives CDR1 SGHRS, CDR2 YFSETQ. Trimming cost V 4 bases and J 7 bases, with 12 bases left between them. CDR3 length: 14 residues. Variable domain in full (rest from reference TRBV5-1 and TRBJ1-6): KAGVTQTPRYLIKTRGQQVTLSCSPISGHRSVSWYQQTPGQGLQFLFEYFSETQRNKGNFPGRFSGRQFSNSRSEMNVSTLELGDSALYLCASSGGNENSPLHFGNGTRLTVT.

This clonotype has a count of ten or more. This chain uses TRBV4-1 with TRBJ1-4; D may be TRBD1 (6 bases). Deletions cut 6 bases from V and 0 bases from J, with 20 bases between. CDR3 length: 18 amino acids. Looked up from germline, CDR1 is MGHRA and CDR2 is YSYEKL. CDR3 in amino acids: CASSSRDTYFATNEKLFF. The DNA of the CDR3 is TGCGCCAGCAGTTCCCGGGACACCTATTTTGCAACTAATGAAAAACTGTTTTTT.

This clonotype was recorded a few times. The chain recombines TRBV4-3 with TRBJ2-2; D is perhaps TRBD1 (6 bases). The CDR3 has 15 residues. Germline loops: CDR1 LGHNA, CDR2 YSLEER. The ends were cut back, 2 bases at V and 4 bases at J, with 11 bases in the middle. This CDR3 is CASSQNRVATGELFF. CDR3 sequence (DNA): TGCGCCAGCAGCCAAAACAGGGTGGCCACCGGGGAGCTGTTTTTT.